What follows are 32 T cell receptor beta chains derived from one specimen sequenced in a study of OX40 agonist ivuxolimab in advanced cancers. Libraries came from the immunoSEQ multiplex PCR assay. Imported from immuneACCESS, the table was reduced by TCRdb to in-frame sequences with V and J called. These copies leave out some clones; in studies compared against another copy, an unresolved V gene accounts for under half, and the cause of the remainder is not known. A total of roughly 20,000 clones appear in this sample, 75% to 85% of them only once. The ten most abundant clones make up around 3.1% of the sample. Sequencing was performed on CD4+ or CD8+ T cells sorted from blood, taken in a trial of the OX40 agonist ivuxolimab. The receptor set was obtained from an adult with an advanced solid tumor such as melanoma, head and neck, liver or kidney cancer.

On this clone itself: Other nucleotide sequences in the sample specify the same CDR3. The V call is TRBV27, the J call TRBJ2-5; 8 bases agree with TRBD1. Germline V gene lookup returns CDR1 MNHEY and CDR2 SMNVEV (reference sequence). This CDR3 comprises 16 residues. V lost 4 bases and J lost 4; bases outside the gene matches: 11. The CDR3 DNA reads TGTGCCAGCAGTTCGGCAGGGGGCGAGGAAGGAGAGACCCAGTACTTC. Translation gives CASSSAGGEEGETQYF.

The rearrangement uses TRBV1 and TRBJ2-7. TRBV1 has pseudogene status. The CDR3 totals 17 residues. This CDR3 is CTSSPGGRGTGSYEQYF. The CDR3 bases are TGCACCAGCAGCCCCGGTGGCCGAGGGACGGGTTCCTACGAGCAGTACTTC.

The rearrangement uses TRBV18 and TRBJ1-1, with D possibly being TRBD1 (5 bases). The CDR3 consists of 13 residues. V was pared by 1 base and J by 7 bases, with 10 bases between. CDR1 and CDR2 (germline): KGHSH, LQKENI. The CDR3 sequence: CASSPLGEGEAFF. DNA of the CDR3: TGTGCCAGCTCACCACTAGGGGAGGGTGAAGCTTTCTTT.

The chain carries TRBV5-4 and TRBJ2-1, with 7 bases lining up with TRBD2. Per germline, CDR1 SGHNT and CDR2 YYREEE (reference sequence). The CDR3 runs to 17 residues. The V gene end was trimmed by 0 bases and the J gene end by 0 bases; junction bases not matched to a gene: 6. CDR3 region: CASSLAGLADSYNEQFF. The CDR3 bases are TGTGCCAGCAGCTTGGCTGGGCTAGCGGACTCCTACAATGAGCAGTTCTTC.

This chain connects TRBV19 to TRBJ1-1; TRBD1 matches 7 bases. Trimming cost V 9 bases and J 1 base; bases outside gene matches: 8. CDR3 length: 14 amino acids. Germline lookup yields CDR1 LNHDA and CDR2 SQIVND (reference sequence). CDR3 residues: CASSGQLKNTEAFF. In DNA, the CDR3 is TGTGCCAGCTCGGGACAGCTTAAGAACACTGAAGCTTTCTTT.

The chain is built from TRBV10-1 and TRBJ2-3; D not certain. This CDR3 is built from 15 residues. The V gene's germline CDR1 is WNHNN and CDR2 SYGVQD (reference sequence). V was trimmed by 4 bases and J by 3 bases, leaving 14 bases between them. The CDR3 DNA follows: TGCGCCAGCAGTGTTAGCCTTTCCGGGACAGATACGCAGTATTTT. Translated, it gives CASSVSLSGTDTQYF.

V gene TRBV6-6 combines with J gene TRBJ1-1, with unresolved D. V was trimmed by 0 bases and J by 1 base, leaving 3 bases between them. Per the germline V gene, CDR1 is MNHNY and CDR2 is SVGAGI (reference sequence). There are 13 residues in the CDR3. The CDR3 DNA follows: TGTGCCAGCAGTTACTCAGAGAACACTGAAGCTTTCTTT. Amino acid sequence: CASSYSENTEAFF.

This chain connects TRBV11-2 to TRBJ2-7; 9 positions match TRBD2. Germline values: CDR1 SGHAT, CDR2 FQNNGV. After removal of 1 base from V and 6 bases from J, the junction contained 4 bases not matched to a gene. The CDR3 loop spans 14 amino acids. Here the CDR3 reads CASSLVPAGGEQYF. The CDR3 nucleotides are TGTGCCAGCAGCTTAGTACCAGCGGGAGGCGAGCAGTACTTC.

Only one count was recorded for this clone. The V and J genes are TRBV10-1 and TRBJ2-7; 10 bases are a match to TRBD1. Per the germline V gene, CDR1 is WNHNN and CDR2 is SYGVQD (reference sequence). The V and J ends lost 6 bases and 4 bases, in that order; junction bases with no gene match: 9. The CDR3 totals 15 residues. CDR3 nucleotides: TGCGCCAGCAGCCCGGGGACAGGGGTTATTTACGAGCAGTACTTC. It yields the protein CASSPGTGVIYEQYF.

The CDR3 DNA reads as TGTGCCAGCAGTTACGGGCAGGGTAGCCAGCCCCAGCATTTT. It specifies CASSYGQGSQPQHF. This chain joins TRBV6-5 and TRBJ1-5; tentatively, D is TRBD1 (5 bases). Germline V gene lookup returns CDR1 MNHEY and CDR2 SVGAGI. The CDR3 totals 14 residues. The germline V and J ends were trimmed by 2 bases and 7 bases, with 12 bases remaining between them.

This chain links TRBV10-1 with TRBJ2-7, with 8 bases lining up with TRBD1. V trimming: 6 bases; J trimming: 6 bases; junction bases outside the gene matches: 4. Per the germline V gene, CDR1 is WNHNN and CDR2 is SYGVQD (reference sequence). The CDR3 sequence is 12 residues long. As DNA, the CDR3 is TGCGCCAGCAGGGACAGGGTCGGCGAGCAGTACTTC. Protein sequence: CASRDRVGEQYF.

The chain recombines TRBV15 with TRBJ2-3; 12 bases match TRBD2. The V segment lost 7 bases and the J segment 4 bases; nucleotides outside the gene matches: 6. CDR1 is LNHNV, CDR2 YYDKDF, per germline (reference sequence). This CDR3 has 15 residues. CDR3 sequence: CATTSRLAGADTQYF. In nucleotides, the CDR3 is TGTGCCACCACTTCGAGACTAGCGGGGGCAGATACGCAGTATTTT.

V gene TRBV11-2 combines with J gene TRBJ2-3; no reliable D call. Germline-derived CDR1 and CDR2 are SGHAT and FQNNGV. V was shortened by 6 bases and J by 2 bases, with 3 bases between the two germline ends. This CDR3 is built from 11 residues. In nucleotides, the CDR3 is TGTGCCAGCAGTCACACAGATACGCAGTATTTT. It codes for CASSHTDTQYF.

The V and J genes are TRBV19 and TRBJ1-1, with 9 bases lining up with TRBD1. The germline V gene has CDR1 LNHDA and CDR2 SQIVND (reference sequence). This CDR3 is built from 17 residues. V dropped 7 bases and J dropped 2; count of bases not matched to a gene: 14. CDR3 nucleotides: TGTGCCAGTACCCTCGTCGGTACAGGGGGCTATAACACTGAAGCTTTCTTT. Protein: CASTLVGTGGYNTEAFF.

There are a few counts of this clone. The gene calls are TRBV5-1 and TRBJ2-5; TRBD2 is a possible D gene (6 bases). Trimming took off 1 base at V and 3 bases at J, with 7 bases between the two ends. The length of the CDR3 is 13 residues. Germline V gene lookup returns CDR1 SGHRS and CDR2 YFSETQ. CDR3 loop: CASSLTGEETQYF. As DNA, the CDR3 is TGCGCCAGCAGCTTGACGGGGGAAGAGACCCAGTACTTC.

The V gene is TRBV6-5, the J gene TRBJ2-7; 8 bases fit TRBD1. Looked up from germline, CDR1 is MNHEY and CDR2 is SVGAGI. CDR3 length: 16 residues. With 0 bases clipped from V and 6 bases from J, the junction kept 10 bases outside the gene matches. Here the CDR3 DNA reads TGTGCCAGCAGTTACTCGTTTGCAGGGGGCTACTTCGAGCAGTACTTC. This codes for CASSYSFAGGYFEQYF.

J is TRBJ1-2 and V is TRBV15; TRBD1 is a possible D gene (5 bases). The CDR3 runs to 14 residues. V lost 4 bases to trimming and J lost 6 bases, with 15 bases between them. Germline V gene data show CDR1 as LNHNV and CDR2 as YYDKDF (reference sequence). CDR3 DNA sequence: TGTGCCACCAGCATAATCTTCGGGGGAGATGGCTACACCTTC. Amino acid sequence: CATSIIFGGDGYTF. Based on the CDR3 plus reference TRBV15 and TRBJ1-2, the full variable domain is DAMVIQNPRYQVTQFGKPVTLSCSQTLNHNVMYWYQQKSSQAPKLLFHYYDKDFNNEADTPDNFQSRRPNTSFCFLDIRSPGLGDTAMYLCATSIIFGGDGYTFGSGTRLTVV.

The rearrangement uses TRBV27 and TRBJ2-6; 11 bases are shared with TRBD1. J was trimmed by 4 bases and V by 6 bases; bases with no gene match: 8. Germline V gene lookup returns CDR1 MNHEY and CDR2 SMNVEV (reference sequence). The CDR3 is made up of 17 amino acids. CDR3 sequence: CASRAWTGGSGANVLTF. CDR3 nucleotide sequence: TGTGCCAGCAGAGCATGGACAGGGGGCTCGGGGGCCAACGTCCTGACTTTC.

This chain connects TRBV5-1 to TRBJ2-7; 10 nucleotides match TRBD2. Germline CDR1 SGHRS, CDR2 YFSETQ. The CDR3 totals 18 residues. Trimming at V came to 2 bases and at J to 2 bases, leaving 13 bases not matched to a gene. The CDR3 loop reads CASSFTGTSVGGTYEQYF. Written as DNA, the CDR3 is TGCGCCAGCAGCTTCACCGGGACTAGCGTTGGTGGTACCTACGAGCAGTACTTC.

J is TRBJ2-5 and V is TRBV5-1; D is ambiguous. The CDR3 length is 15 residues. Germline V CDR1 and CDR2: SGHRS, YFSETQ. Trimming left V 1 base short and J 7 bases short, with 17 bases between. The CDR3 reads CASSLYQAFLGTQYF. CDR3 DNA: TGCGCCAGCAGCTTGTATCAGGCCTTCCTCGGGACCCAGTACTTC.

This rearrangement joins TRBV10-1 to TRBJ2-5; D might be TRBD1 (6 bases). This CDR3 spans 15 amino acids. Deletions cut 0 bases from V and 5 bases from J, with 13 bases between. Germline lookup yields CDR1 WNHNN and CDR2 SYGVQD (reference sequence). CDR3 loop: CASSESTWGQETQYF. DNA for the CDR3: TGCGCCAGCAGTGAGTCGACTTGGGGGCAGGAGACCCAGTACTTC.

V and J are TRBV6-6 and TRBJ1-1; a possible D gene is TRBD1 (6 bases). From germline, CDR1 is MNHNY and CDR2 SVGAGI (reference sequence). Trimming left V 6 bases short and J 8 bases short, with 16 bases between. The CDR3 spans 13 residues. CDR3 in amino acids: CASSLGQTVEAFF. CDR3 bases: TGTGCCAGCAGCCTCGGACAGACCGTAGAAGCTTTCTTT.

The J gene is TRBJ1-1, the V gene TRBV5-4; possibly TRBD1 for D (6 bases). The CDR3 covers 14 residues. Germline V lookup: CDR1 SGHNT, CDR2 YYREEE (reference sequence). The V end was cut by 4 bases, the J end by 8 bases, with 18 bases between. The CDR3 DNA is TGTGCCAGCAGCCCGGGGCGGGGTGACAGGGAAGCTTTCTTT. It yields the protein CASSPGRGDREAFF.

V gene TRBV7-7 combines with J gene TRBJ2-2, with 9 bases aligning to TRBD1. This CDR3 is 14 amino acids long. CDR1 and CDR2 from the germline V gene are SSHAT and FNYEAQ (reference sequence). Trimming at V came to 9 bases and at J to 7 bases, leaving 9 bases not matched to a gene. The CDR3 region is CASSGTGRIGELFF. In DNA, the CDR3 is TGTGCCAGTTCCGGGACAGGGAGGATCGGGGAGCTGTTTTTT. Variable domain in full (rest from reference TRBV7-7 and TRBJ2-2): GAGVSQSPRYKVTKRGQDVTLRCDPISSHATLYWYQQALGQGPEFLTYFNYEAQPDKSGLPSDRFSAERPEGSISTLTIQRTEQRDSAMYRCASSGTGRIGELFFGEGSRLTVL.

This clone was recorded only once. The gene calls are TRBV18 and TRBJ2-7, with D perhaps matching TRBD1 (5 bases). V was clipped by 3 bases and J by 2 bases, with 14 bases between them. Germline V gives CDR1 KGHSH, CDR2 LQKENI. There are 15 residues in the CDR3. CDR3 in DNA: TGTGCCAGCTCACCGACGCTCGGCAGGGCCTACGAGCAGTACTTC. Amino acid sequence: CASSPTLGRAYEQYF.

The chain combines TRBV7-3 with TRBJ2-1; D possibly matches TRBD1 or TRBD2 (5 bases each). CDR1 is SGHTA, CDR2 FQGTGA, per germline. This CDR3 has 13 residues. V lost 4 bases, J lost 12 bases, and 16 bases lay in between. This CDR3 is CASSWTPNGGQFF. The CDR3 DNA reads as TGTGCCAGCAGCTGGACCCCAAATGGGGGGCAGTTCTTC.

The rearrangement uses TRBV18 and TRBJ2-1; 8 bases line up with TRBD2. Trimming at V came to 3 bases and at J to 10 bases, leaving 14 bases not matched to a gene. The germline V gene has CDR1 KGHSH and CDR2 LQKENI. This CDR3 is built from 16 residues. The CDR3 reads CASSPRSGTRVGEQFF. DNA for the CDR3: TGTGCCAGCTCACCGCGTTCCGGGACTAGAGTTGGGGAGCAGTTCTTC.

CDR3 coding DNA: TGTGCCAGTAGCTATCCGGCAGGGGTGGGCAATCAGCCCCAGCATTTT. This codes for CASSYPAGVGNQPQHF. The chain carries TRBV19 and TRBJ1-5; a possible D gene is TRBD1 (6 bases). This CDR3 has 16 residues. The V end lost 6 bases, the J end lost 2 bases, and 17 bases lay between the germline ends. Germline CDR1 LNHDA, CDR2 SQIVND (reference sequence).

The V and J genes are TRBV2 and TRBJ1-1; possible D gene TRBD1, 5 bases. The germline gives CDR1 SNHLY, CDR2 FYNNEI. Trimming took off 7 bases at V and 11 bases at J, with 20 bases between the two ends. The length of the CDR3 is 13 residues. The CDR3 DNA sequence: TGTGCCAGCACCCCGGGGCCCCGGTTGGCGGCTTTCTTT. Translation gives CASTPGPRLAAFF.

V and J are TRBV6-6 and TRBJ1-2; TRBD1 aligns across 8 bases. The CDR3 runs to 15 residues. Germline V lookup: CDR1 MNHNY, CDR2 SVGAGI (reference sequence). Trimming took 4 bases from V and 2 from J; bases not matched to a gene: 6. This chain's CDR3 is CASSFTGQVNYGYTF. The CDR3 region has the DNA TGTGCCAGCAGTTTCACGGGACAGGTGAACTATGGCTACACCTTC.

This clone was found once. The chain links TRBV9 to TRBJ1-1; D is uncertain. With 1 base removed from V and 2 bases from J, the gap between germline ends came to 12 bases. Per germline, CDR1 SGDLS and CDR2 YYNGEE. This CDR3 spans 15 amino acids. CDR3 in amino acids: CASSVSWGPNTEAFF. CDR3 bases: TGTGCCAGCAGCGTATCATGGGGTCCAAACACTGAAGCTTTCTTT.

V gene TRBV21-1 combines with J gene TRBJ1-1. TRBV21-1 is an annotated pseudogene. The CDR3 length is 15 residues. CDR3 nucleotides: TGTGCCAGCAGCAAAGACGGAGGGAACGACACTGAAGCTTTCTTT. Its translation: CASSKDGGNDTEAFF.